These 16 T cell receptor beta chains share one sample of origin, sequenced in a study of Ad26.COV2.S vaccination and SARS-CoV-2 variants. Treatment noted: 15 to 20 received Ad26.COV2.S at low or high dose, single or two shots; 5 received placebo; per-sample allocation not given. Day 63 after the first injection of vaccine or placebo was the sampling time. Libraries were prepared by immunoSEQ multiplex PCR; TCRdb keeps only in-frame clonotypes and omits some of them. This sample has over 250,000 clones, with around 87% found just once. The sequencing used peripheral blood, collected in a trial of Ad26.COV2.S vaccine versus placebo. These TCRs come from a person between 18 and 65 years old who received the Ad26.COV2.S COVID-19 vaccine or a placebo.

The gene calls are TRBV7-2 and TRBJ2-5; 9 nucleotides align to TRBD1. Germline V gives CDR1 SGHTA, CDR2 FQGNSA. Trimming at V came to 6 bases and at J to 5 bases, leaving 10 bases not matched to a gene. The CDR3 extends over 15 amino acids. CDR3 in amino acids: CASSRQGQGGETQYF. In DNA, the CDR3 is TGTGCCAGCAGTAGACAGGGACAGGGCGGCGAGACCCAGTACTTC. Looking up the rest from reference TRBV7-2 and TRBJ2-5 gives the full variable domain: GAGVSQSPSNKVTEKGKDVELRCDPISGHTALYWYRQSLGQGLEFLIYFQGNSAPDKSGLPSDRFSAERTGGSVSTLTIQRTQQEDSAVYLCASSRQGQGGETQYFGPGTRLLVL.

The chain couples TRBV28 to TRBJ2-3; D is uncertain. The CDR3 loop spans 15 amino acids. Germline V gives CDR1 MDHEN, CDR2 SYDVKM. V was cut by 7 bases and J by 0 bases, with 14 bases left in between. Here the CDR3 reads CASTPRHPSTDTQYF. As DNA, the CDR3 is TGTGCCAGCACTCCTCGGCACCCTAGCACAGATACGCAGTATTTT.

The J gene is TRBJ2-1, the V gene TRBV7-3; no reliable D call. Germline V gives CDR1 SGHTA, CDR2 FQGTGA. V lost 1 base, J lost 8 bases, and 12 bases lay in between. CDR3 length: 14 amino acids. This CDR3 reads CASSLNSLLDEQFF. CDR3 sequence (DNA): TGTGCCAGCAGCTTAAATTCTCTCCTTGATGAGCAGTTCTTC.

J is TRBJ1-2 and V is TRBV5-5; weak D call: TRBD1 (6 bases). The CDR3 is 14 amino acids. V shed 1 base and J shed 7 bases, with 14 bases lying between them. The germline V gene has CDR1 SGHKS and CDR2 YYEKEE (reference sequence). The CDR3 region has the DNA TGTGCCAGCAGCTTGTGGACAGCAAATCGTGGCTACACCTTC. Its translation: CASSLWTANRGYTF.

The gene calls are TRBV2 and TRBJ2-7, with TRBD1 matching 7 bases. Germline V CDR1 and CDR2: SNHLY, FYNNEI. The CDR3 runs 14 residues. V gave up 5 bases and J gave up 7 bases; unmatched junction bases: 11. CDR3 coding DNA: TGTGCCAGCAGTAAGGGACAGCCACATACGGAGCAGTACTTC. Amino acids: CASSKGQPHTEQYF.

This chain links TRBV5-1 with TRBJ2-2, with 7 nucleotides matching TRBD1. The CDR3 consists of 16 residues. Germline assignment: CDR1 SGHRS and CDR2 YFSETQ. The junction had 11 bases not matched to a gene; V was cut back by 9 bases and J by 0 bases. The CDR3 loop reads CATQLPDRTNTGELFF. The CDR3 DNA sequence: TGCGCCACCCAGCTTCCGGACAGGACGAACACCGGGGAGCTGTTTTTT.

The rearrangement uses TRBV18 and TRBJ1-3, with no clear D. The CDR3 has 17 amino acids. Germline loops: CDR1 KGHSH, CDR2 LQKENI. V shed 0 bases and J shed 0 bases, with 12 bases lying between them. CDR3 in amino acids: CASSPPADSHSGNTIYF. In DNA form, the CDR3 reads TGTGCCAGCTCACCACCGGCAGACTCACACTCTGGAAACACCATATATTTT.

The chain recombines TRBV7-8 with TRBJ2-1, with TRBD2 matching over 13 bases. Trimming at V came to 4 bases and at J to 0 bases, leaving 3 bases not matched to a gene. Germline CDR1 SGHVS, CDR2 FQNEAQ. The CDR3 covers 17 residues. The CDR3 region has the DNA TGTGCCAGCAGCTCGGGACTAGCGGGGTTCTCCTACAATGAGCAGTTCTTC. Amino acids: CASSSGLAGFSYNEQFF. The full variable domain, in which reference TRBV7-8 and TRBJ2-1 provide the parts outside the CDR3, is GAGVSQSPRYKVAKRGQDVALRCDPISGHVSLFWYQQALGQGPEFLTYFQNEAQLDKSGLPSDRFFAERPEGSVSTLKIQRTQQEDSAVYLCASSSGLAGFSYNEQFFGPGTRLTVL.

This chain uses TRBV30 with TRBJ2-1; 10 nucleotides line up with TRBD1. Trimming took 2 bases from V and 8 from J; bases not matched to a gene: 6. Germline-derived CDR1 and CDR2 are GTSNPN and SVGIG (reference sequence). The CDR3 runs 14 residues. CDR3 residues: CAWSRGQGDDEQFF. CDR3 DNA: TGTGCCTGGAGTCGCGGACAGGGGGATGATGAGCAGTTCTTC.

The CDR3 coding sequence is TGTGCCAGCAGTTCCGGACAGGGGGCATACGAGCAGTACTTC. This sequence encodes CASSSGQGAYEQYF. The rearrangement joins TRBV27 to TRBJ2-7; TRBD1 matches at 11 bases. The CDR3 is 14 residues long. CDR1 and CDR2 from the germline V gene are MNHEY and SMNVEV (reference sequence). V shed 4 bases and J 4 bases; nucleotides not matched to a gene: 3.

CDR3 sequence (DNA): TGTGCCAGCAGCCAAGAGGTCCTTAGCGGGGTAGGGGAGACCCAGTACTTC. This sequence encodes CASSQEVLSGVGETQYF. The rearrangement uses TRBV4-2 and TRBJ2-5; 8 positions match TRBD2. J was trimmed by 5 bases and V by 0 bases; bases with no gene match: 11. Germline V gene data show CDR1 as LGHNA and CDR2 as YNFKEQ. The CDR3 runs 17 residues.

This chain links TRBV18 with TRBJ2-5; 7 positions match TRBD1. Unmatched junction bases numbered 11, after V lost 0 bases and J lost 4 bases. This CDR3 region has 17 residues. Germline V gene lookup returns CDR1 KGHSH and CDR2 LQKENI. The CDR3 bases are TGTGCCAGCTCACCACCCGAGTCGGGACAGAGAGGAGAGACCCAGTACTTC. Translating gives CASSPPESGQRGETQYF.

This chain links TRBV28 with TRBJ1-2; 9 bases agree with TRBD1. Germline CDR1 and CDR2: MDHEN and SYDVKM. The CDR3 runs 14 residues. V dropped 3 bases and J dropped 8; count of bases not matched to a gene: 7. In nucleotides, the CDR3 is TGTGCCAGCAGTTTCTCGGGACAGGGATACGGCTACACCTTC. It specifies CASSFSGQGYGYTF.

The CDR3 DNA reads TGCGCCAGCAGCTTGGAGCCCACAGGGACGGGGGAGCAGTACTTC. This encodes CASSLEPTGTGEQYF. The gene calls are TRBV5-1 and TRBJ2-7; possibly TRBD1 for D (6 bases). In germline, CDR1 is SGHRS, CDR2 YFSETQ. This CDR3 contains 15 residues. The V and J ends lost 0 bases and 7 bases respectively, with 17 bases between them.

This clone appeared a single time. The gene calls are TRBV11-1 and TRBJ1-2; no reliable D call. V was clipped by 4 bases and J by 4 bases, with 19 bases between them. This CDR3 spans 16 amino acids. Germline V gene sequence: CDR1 SGHAT, CDR2 FQDESV (reference sequence). CDR3 bases: TGTGCCAGCAGCTATTCCTCGGCAGAGACACCCTATGGCTACACCTTC. Residues: CASSYSSAETPYGYTF.

The chain combines TRBV9 with TRBJ1-1; 7 bases are shared with TRBD1. CDR1 is SGDLS, CDR2 YYNGEE, per germline. V gave up 0 bases and J gave up 5 bases; unmatched junction bases: 4. The CDR3 is made up of 14 amino acids. The CDR3 region has the DNA TGTGCCAGCAGCGTAGCTACAGGGGAAACTGAAGCTTTCTTT. Translated, it gives CASSVATGETEAFF. The full variable domain, rest sourced from reference TRBV9 and TRBJ1-1, is DSGVTQTPKHLITATGQRVTLRCSPRSGDLSVYWYQQSLDQGLQFLIQYYNGEERAKGNILERFSAQQFPDLHSELNLSSLELGDSALYFCASSVATGETEAFFGQGTRLTVV.